Given below is one T cell receptor beta chain in context. Its antigen is not identified. TCRdb's copy holds only in-frame clones and misses some; the assay was immunoSEQ multiplex PCR. This table holds 31,000 or so clones, roughly 81% found once. This entry belongs to a study of OX40 agonist ivuxolimab in advanced cancers. Study at large: Three patients showed partial responses: one hepatocellular carcinoma and two cutaneous melanoma cases.

CDR3 length: 15 amino acids. Study findings and constraints: At 0.1 to 3.0 mg/kg and by week 6, CD4+ and CD8+ T cells in the blood had expanded clonally.

The input for sequencing was CD4+ or CD8+ T cells sorted from blood, taken in a trial of the OX40 agonist ivuxolimab. The genes are TRBV7-5 and TRBJ2-3. TRBV7-5 is a known pseudogene. This TCR was recovered from an adult with an advanced solid tumor such as melanoma, head and neck, liver or kidney cancer. The CDR3 region is CARTLVRRSTDTQYF. The CDR3 region has the DNA TGTGCCAGAACCTTAGTAAGAAGATCCACAGATACGCAGTATTTT.